Following are 9 T cell receptor beta chains from one sample sequenced in a study of blood T cell repertoires in COVID-19. The protocol was immunoSEQ multiplex PCR, while the TCRdb copy is restricted to in-frame clones and leaves out a portion. Among about 200,000 clones listed, 80% to 90% were seen once. The sample was PBMCs or T cells enriched from blood (not recorded which). All receptors come from a man under 40 who had recovered from COVID-19.

CDR3 sequence: CAWTSTTGNNSPLHF. The CDR3 DNA reads as TGTGCCTGGACCTCCACGACGGGAAATAATTCACCCCTCCACTTT. J is TRBJ1-6 and V is TRBV30, with unresolved D. The germline V and J ends were trimmed by 4 bases and 5 bases, with 15 bases remaining between them. Per germline, CDR1 GTSNPN and CDR2 SVGIG (reference sequence). The CDR3 totals 15 residues.

The chain has TRBV7-2 and TRBJ2-7, with 9 nucleotides matching TRBD1. Germline lookup yields CDR1 SGHTA and CDR2 FQGNSA. The V and J ends lost 2 bases and 6 bases, in that order; junction bases with no gene match: 5. This CDR3 contains 14 residues. CDR3 bases: TGTGCCAGCAGCTTAACGGGACAGGGTTCCGAGCAGTACTTC. This sequence encodes CASSLTGQGSEQYF.

The gene calls are TRBV6-2 or TRBV6-3 and TRBJ1-1; 7 nucleotides agree with TRBD1. Germline CDR1 reads MNHEY; CDR2 reads SVGEGT. The CDR3 runs to 16 residues. The V gene end was trimmed by 0 bases and the J gene end by 4 bases; junction bases not matched to a gene: 8. CDR3 amino acids: CASSYSLRRGLTEAFF. CDR3 nucleotides: TGTGCCAGCAGTTACTCCCTACGTAGGGGGCTCACTGAAGCTTTCTTT.

The V and J genes are TRBV5-1 and TRBJ1-1, with 9 bases that match TRBD1. Losses at the gene ends were 1 base for V and 5 bases for J; bases not matched to a gene: 6. CDR1 is SGHRS, CDR2 YFSETQ, per germline. The CDR3 contains 15 residues. The CDR3 loop is CASSLLSDRGTEAFF. DNA for the CDR3: TGCGCCAGCAGCTTGCTGTCGGACAGGGGAACTGAAGCTTTCTTT.

This chain connects TRBV30 to TRBJ1-5, with 9 bases identical to TRBD1. The germline CDR1 and CDR2 sequences are GTSNPN and SVGIG (reference sequence). The V gene end was trimmed by 3 bases and the J gene end by 2 bases; junction bases not matched to a gene: 5. CDR3 length: 15 amino acids. The CDR3 protein is CAWSRTGEGNQPQHF. The CDR3 nucleotides are TGTGCCTGGAGCCGGACAGGGGAGGGCAATCAGCCCCAGCATTTT.

J is TRBJ2-7 and V is TRBV24-1; the match to TRBD1 covers 7 bases. The V and J ends lost 2 bases and 3 bases, in that order; junction bases with no gene match: 12. This CDR3 is 17 amino acids long. Per germline, CDR1 KGHDR and CDR2 SFDVKD. CDR3 amino acids: CATSDSSPRDSIYEQYF. The DNA of the CDR3 is TGTGCCACCAGTGATTCATCCCCCCGGGACAGTATCTACGAGCAGTACTTC.

The chain combines TRBV11-3 with TRBJ2-1, with no clear D. Germline loops: CDR1 SGHNT, CDR2 YENEEA. CDR3 length: 12 residues. V dropped 5 bases and J dropped 9 bases, with 11 bases sitting between them. The CDR3 reads CASSPGLGEQFF. In DNA, the CDR3 is TGTGCCAGCAGCCCTGGTCTCGGTGAGCAGTTCTTC.

The V and J genes are TRBV5-1 and TRBJ2-7, with TRBD1 matching over 9 bases. This CDR3 region has 17 residues. Trimming removed 0 bases from V and 7 bases from J; junction bases left unmatched: 14. The germline CDR1 and CDR2 sequences are SGHRS and YFSETQ. The CDR3 nucleotides are TGCGCCAGCAGCTTGGACCGGGGACAGGGTAAATCGGGAGAGCAGTACTTC. Translating gives CASSLDRGQGKSGEQYF.

The chain uses TRBV11-1 and TRBJ2-5; TRBD2 matches at 7 bases. The germline V gene encodes CDR1 SGHAT and CDR2 FQDESV (reference sequence). V gave up 2 bases and J gave up 0 bases; unmatched junction bases: 0. The CDR3 runs to 14 residues. Written as DNA, the CDR3 is TGTGCCAGCAGCTTACTAGCGGACCAAGAGACCCAGTACTTC. Translating it yields CASSLLADQETQYF.